The 32 T cell receptor beta chains below all came from one sample that was sequenced in a study of tissue T cells after allogeneic stem cell transplantation (dated by TCRdb to between 2021 and 2023). The time point label, as the study defines it: mouse harvest day 14 after allogeneic transplant. Each mouse graft, delivered by tail vein injection, combined 10^6 splenic CD5+ T cells with 10^7 T-cell-depleted bone marrow cells. The library was produced with the immunoSEQ multiplex PCR assay. TCRdb stores this immuneACCESS table with in-frame sequences only. Part of the clones is absent; in the studies checked, under half of the shortfall reflects unresolved V genes, and no reason is known for the rest. The sample has under 8,500 clones on record, around 33% of them singletons. The ten largest clones take up about 3.1% of the sample. Sequencing was done on a sample of skin. The receptors here all came from a female BALB/c mouse given C57BL/6 T cells with graft-versus-host disease after an allogeneic hematopoietic cell transplant.

By its share, this clone is medium-sized. Gene names and germline refer to mouse. The read gets to within 1 residue of the CDR3 end, and the germline J gene fills in the rest. The genes are TRBV23 and TRBJ2-7; the D call TRBD1 from the table was never checked on the DNA. Germline V lookup: CDR1 KGHTA, CDR2 FQNQQP. The CDR3 covers 13 residues. CDR3 DNA (partial): TGCTCCAGCAGTCAATCTGAGGGGGTTGAACAGTAC. This gives the protein CSSSQSEGVEQY. The whole CDR3 is CSSSQSEGVEQYF.

This clone was counted only a few times. Each gene name is a mouse one. The CDR3 end lies 1 residue beyond the end of the read and is filled in from the germline J gene. The chain is built from TRBV26 and TRBJ2-3; 8 bases match TRBD1. Germline trimming cut 2 bases from V and 0 bases from J; bases unmatched to any gene: 4. Germline-derived CDR1 and CDR2 are KGHPV and FQNQEV (reference sequence). The CDR3 spans 16 residues. CDR3 sequence reads: CASSLHRGSSAETLYF. Incomplete CDR3 DNA: TGTGCCAGCAGTCTGCACAGGGGGTCTAGTGCAGAAACGCTGTAT.

This clone showed up just a few times. Gene names are mouse gene names. The read comes to an end 1 residue before the CDR3 does, leaving the germline J gene to fill in the end. This chain links TRBV23 with TRBJ2-1. The CDR3 covers 16 residues. Germline V gene sequence: CDR1 KGHTA, CDR2 FQNQQP. Partial CDR3 DNA: TGCTCCAGCAGTCCCAGGGGGGGGGATAACTATGCTGAGCAGTTC. It specifies CSSSPRGGDNYAEQF. The CDR3 in full is CSSSPRGGDNYAEQFF.

This clone was seen only a few times. The gene symbols are mouse symbols. The CDR3 end is not reached by the read, which stops 1 residue before it; the germline J gene fills it in. The V gene is TRBV14, the J gene TRBJ2-7; 11 bases agree with TRBD2. The CDR3 runs 13 residues. The V segment lost 4 bases and the J segment 3 bases; nucleotides outside the gene matches: 0. CDR1 is SGHDT and CDR2 is FRDEAV in the germline V gene. The sequenced part of the CDR3 DNA is TGTGCCAGCAGTGGACTGGGGGGCTATGAACAGTAC. The encoded protein is CASSGLGGYEQY. The whole CDR3 reads CASSGLGGYEQYF.

Regarding this clone: Mouse names are used for the genes. Read data end 1 residue before the CDR3 end; the end is taken from the germline J gene. The V call is TRBV31, the J call TRBJ2-5, with TRBD2 identical over 8 bases. Trimming removed 0 bases from V and 4 bases from J; junction bases left unmatched: 0. Germline lookup yields CDR1 GKSSPN and CDR2 SITVG. The CDR3 is 13 amino acids. The DNA read from the CDR3 is TGTGCCTGGAGTCTACTGGGGGAAGACACCCAGTAC. This codes for CAWSLLGEDTQY. The entire CDR3 sequence reads CAWSLLGEDTQYF.

A remark on this clone: The gene names given are mouse names. Read sequence stops 1 residue before the CDR3 end, and the germline J gene provides the missing end. V gene TRBV19 combines with J gene TRBJ2-5; 10 nucleotides match TRBD2. CDR3 length equals 17 residues. Germline CDR1 and CDR2: FNHDT and SITEND (reference sequence). The V gene end was trimmed by 4 bases and the J gene end by 6 bases; junction bases not matched to a gene: 14. CDR3 in amino acids: CASSPLTWGGAGDTQYF. CDR3 DNA (partial): TGTGCCAGCAGTCCCCTTACCTGGGGGGGCGCCGGTGACACCCAGTAC.

As regards this clone: It is unclear where the CDR3 begins or ends on the DNA, so no DNA is shown, and the CDR3 is as TCRdb lists it. The gene names given are mouse names. The chain employs TRBV23 and TRBJ2-4; the table's D call TRBD2 went unverified against the DNA. The length of the CDR3 is 17 amino acids, counting both ends. Germline V gene lookup returns CDR1 KGHTA and CDR2 FQNQQP. The CDR3 sequence: CSSSQWGLGASQNTLYF.

Relative to its sample, this clone is medium-sized. All gene names here are mouse names. The read comes to an end 1 residue before the CDR3 does, leaving the germline J gene to fill in the end. The chain joins TRBV29 to TRBJ2-7; 8 bases fit TRBD2. The CDR3 covers 13 residues. Germline lookup yields CDR1 MSHET and CDR2 SYDVDS. V was pared by 8 bases and J by 2 bases, with 5 bases of the junction left unmatched. The sequenced CDR3 bases are TGTGCTAGCCGACTGGGGCCAACCTATGAACAGTAC. Amino acid sequence: CASRLGPTYEQY. The whole CDR3 is CASRLGPTYEQYF.

This clone was seen a few times. Mouse germline and gene names are used. The read is 1 residue too short to cover the CDR3 end, so that end is filled in from the germline J gene. The rearrangement uses TRBV26 and TRBJ1-4; D is undetermined. CDR3 length: 16 amino acids. V was trimmed by 4 bases and J by 0 bases, leaving 12 bases between them. Per germline, CDR1 KGHPV and CDR2 FQNQEV (reference sequence). Incomplete CDR3 DNA: TGTGCCAGCAGTCCTGACCGGGGTCTTTCCAACGAAAGATTATTT. The encoded protein is CASSPDRGLSNERLF. The whole CDR3 is CASSPDRGLSNERLFF.

In its sample, this clone ranks as medium-sized (0.01 to 0.1%). Mouse gene names apply. The read stops 1 residue short of the end of the CDR3; the missing end is completed from the germline J gene. The genes are TRBV3 and TRBJ2-7, with 11 bases matching TRBD1. J lost 4 bases, V lost 5 bases, and 7 bases had no gene match. Germline V gene lookup returns CDR1 SNHLY and CDR2 FYNGKV (reference sequence). There are 15 residues in the CDR3. The CDR3 reads CASSQGGTGGYEQYF. The DNA read from the CDR3 is TGTGCCAGCAGCCAGGGGGGGACAGGGGGTTATGAACAGTAC.

Notes on this clone: The genes are named according to mouse. The sequenced fragment ends 1 residue before the CDR3 boundary, so the rest is inferred from the germline J gene. This sequence joins TRBV3 and TRBJ2-7, with D perhaps TRBD1 (5 bases). The germline V gene has CDR1 SNHLY and CDR2 FYNGKV (reference sequence). This CDR3 region has 13 residues. V lost 0 bases, J lost 7 bases, and 10 bases lay in between. The sequenced part of the CDR3 DNA is TGTGCCAGCAGCTTAGCAGGCAGGGCGGAACAGTAC. Its protein is CASSLAGRAEQY. Given in full, the CDR3 is CASSLAGRAEQYF. Using reference TRBV3 and TRBJ2-7 for the parts outside the CDR3, the full variable domain is GPKVLQIPSHQIIDMGQMVTLNCDPVSNHLYFYWYKQILGQQMEFLVNFYNGKVMEKSKLFKDQFSVERPDGSYFTLKIQPTALEDSAVYFCASSLAGRAEQYFGPGTRLTVL.

Regarding this clone: The gene names given are mouse names. The CDR3 end falls 1 residue outside the read, so it is completed with the germline J gene. The chain is built from TRBV15 and TRBJ2-1; 9 bases are shared with TRBD2. This CDR3 region has 14 residues. V lost 6 bases to trimming and J lost 3 bases; unmatched junction nucleotides: 3. Germline loops: CDR1 SGHND, CDR2 FRSKSL. The sequenced part of the CDR3 DNA is TGTGCCAGCAGAAACTGGGGGGTCTATGCTGAGCAGTTC. Translated: CASRNWGVYAEQF. The full CDR3 protein is CASRNWGVYAEQFF.

Regarding this clone: These gene names are mouse names. The read halts 1 residue ahead of the CDR3 end, with the missing end drawn from the germline J gene. Different DNA sequences within this sample yield the same CDR3. The V call is TRBV26, the J call TRBJ1-1; D ambiguous. V lost 4 bases to trimming and J lost 0 bases, with 6 bases between them. Germline CDR1 KGHPV, CDR2 FQNQEV (reference sequence). This CDR3 contains 13 residues. CDR3 sequence reads: CASSRQANTEVFF. The CDR3 DNA, read in part, is TGTGCCAGCAGTCGCCAGGCAAACACAGAAGTCTTC. Full variable domain (missing parts from reference TRBV26 and TRBJ1-1): NSKVIQTPRYLVKGQGQKAKMRCIPEKGHPVVFWYQQNKNNEFKFLINFQNQEVLQQIDMTEKRFSAECPSNSPCSLEIQSSEAGDSALYLCASSRQANTEVFFGKGTRLTVV.

This clone was seen more than once but under ten times. Gene names follow the mouse nomenclature. The read ends 1 residue before the CDR3 terminus; that terminus is restored from the germline J gene. The chain combines TRBV26 with TRBJ1-1; perhaps TRBD1 as D (6 bases). V was pared by 6 bases and J by 0 bases, with 8 bases between. The germline V gene has CDR1 KGHPV and CDR2 FQNQEV (reference sequence). The CDR3 length is 13 residues. CDR3 DNA, as far as it was read: TGTGCCAGCAGCAGGGGTTCAAACACAGAAGTCTTC. It encodes CASSRGSNTEVF. The complete CDR3 sequence is CASSRGSNTEVFF.

For this clone: These gene names are mouse names. The read ends 1 residue shy of where the CDR3 ends; the end is completed using the germline J gene. The chain uses TRBV1 and TRBJ2-5, with 10 bases lining up with TRBD2. J lost 0 bases, V lost 5 bases, and 2 bases had no gene match. There are 15 residues in the CDR3. Germline V lookup: CDR1 NSQYPW, CDR2 LRSPGD (reference sequence). CDR3 DNA, as far as it was read: TGCACCTGCAGTCTGACTGGGGGGAACCAAGACACCCAGTAC. This translates into CTCSLTGGNQDTQY. In full, the CDR3 reads CTCSLTGGNQDTQYF.

Regarding this clone: Mouse germline and gene names are used. The DNA ends 1 residue before the CDR3 does, and the rest of the CDR3 is filled in from the germline J gene. The chain uses TRBV20 and TRBJ2-7, with TRBD2 identical over 7 bases. Trimming cost V 0 bases and J 0 bases; bases outside gene matches: 2. CDR1 GFQATS and CDR2 STVNSAI come from the germline V gene. The CDR3 is 14 residues long. CDR3 loop: CGARDWGSSYEQYF. The part of the CDR3 DNA that was read is TGTGGTGCTAGGGACTGGGGGAGCTCCTATGAACAGTAC.

The table lists this clone with a count of one. Gene and germline names: mouse. Read sequence stops 1 residue before the CDR3 end, and the germline J gene provides the missing end. The V call is TRBV3, the J call TRBJ2-7; a weak D match, TRBD1 (5 bases). The germline V gene encodes CDR1 SNHLY and CDR2 FYNGKV (reference sequence). The ends were cut back, 2 bases at V and 4 bases at J, with 9 bases in the middle. This CDR3 has 13 residues. CDR3 amino acids: CASSLPGFYEQYF. CDR3 DNA (partial): TGTGCCAGCAGCTTACCAGGGTTTTATGAACAGTAC.

In its sample, this clone ranks as large. Gene names refer to mouse genes. The CDR3 end lies 1 residue beyond the end of the read and is filled in from the germline J gene. The chain recombines TRBV13-1 with TRBJ1-2, with D unresolved. This CDR3 region has 12 residues. Germline CDR1 reads NSHNY; CDR2 reads SYGAGN. V was shortened by 1 base and J by 1 base, with 2 bases between the two germline ends. The CDR3 reads CASSDQNSDYTF. The DNA read from the CDR3 is TGTGCCAGCAGTGATCAAAACTCCGACTACACC.

A note on this clone: Each gene name is a mouse one. The read terminates 1 residue ahead of where the CDR3 ends, so the germline J gene completes it. The rearrangement uses TRBV26 and TRBJ1-4; unclear D gene. Germline loops: CDR1 KGHPV, CDR2 FQNQEV (reference sequence). The CDR3 has 14 amino acids. V lost 3 bases, J lost 0 bases, and 5 bases lay in between. The sequenced CDR3 bases are TGTGCCAGCAGTCTTACAATTTCCAACGAAAGATTATTT. This sequence encodes CASSLTISNERLF. The entire CDR3 protein reads CASSLTISNERLFF.

A word on this clone: Mouse names are used for the genes. The read comes to an end 1 residue before the CDR3 does, leaving the germline J gene to fill in the end. This chain connects TRBV23 to TRBJ2-1; the D call in the table, TRBD1, was not verified against the DNA. The germline V gene has CDR1 KGHTA and CDR2 FQNQQP. This CDR3 contains 11 residues. The CDR3 sequence: CSSTRVAEQFF. Incomplete CDR3 DNA: TGCTCCAGCACCAGGGTTGCTGAGCAGTTC.

Within the sample, this clone is medium-sized. The germline and genes are mouse ones. The read finishes 1 residue shy of the CDR3 end, and the germline J gene is used to complete it. This chain connects TRBV29 to TRBJ2-7; 7 bases are shared with TRBD1. Germline V gives CDR1 MSHET, CDR2 SYDVDS. Losses at the gene ends were 6 bases for V and 7 bases for J; bases not matched to a gene: 3. This CDR3 has 11 residues. CDR3 protein: CASRQGREQYF. The CDR3 DNA, read in part, is TGTGCTAGCAGACAGGGGAGAGAACAGTAC.

This clone was counted a few times. Mouse germline and gene names are used. Sequencing ends 1 residue short of the CDR3 end; the germline J gene provides the rest. The chain carries TRBV26 and TRBJ2-1; D is unclear. The CDR3 is 13 residues long. Germline V gene data show CDR1 as KGHPV and CDR2 as FQNQEV (reference sequence). Trimming removed 3 bases at V and 5 bases at J, with 8 bases between. The CDR3 is CASSLRRDAEQFF. Partial CDR3 DNA: TGTGCCAGCAGTCTCCGACGGGATGCTGAGCAGTTC.

Remarks on this clone: The gene names here belong to mouse. The CDR3 goes on 1 residue after the read ends, and that part is filled in from the germline J gene. The V gene is TRBV1, the J gene TRBJ2-1; 9 positions match TRBD1. The CDR3 loop spans 15 amino acids. The V gene end was trimmed by 3 bases and the J gene end by 3 bases; junction bases not matched to a gene: 3. Germline lookup yields CDR1 NSQYPW and CDR2 LRSPGD (reference sequence). The CDR3 loop is CTCSAQQGAYAEQFF. CDR3 DNA, as far as it was read: TGCACCTGCAGTGCCCAACAGGGGGCCTATGCTGAGCAGTTC.

Remarks on this clone: Gene and germline names: mouse. The CDR3 end is not reached by the read, which stops 1 residue before it; the germline J gene fills it in. This rearrangement joins TRBV16 to TRBJ1-1; 11 positions agree with TRBD1. V lost 5 bases and J lost 7; bases outside the gene matches: 3. Germline CDR1 and CDR2: SGHSA and FRNQAP. The CDR3 is 13 residues long. The sequenced CDR3 bases are TGTGCAAGCAGCCCGGGACAGGGGGTAGAAGTCTTC. This gives the protein CASSPGQGVEVF. Given in full, the CDR3 is CASSPGQGVEVFF.

Concerning this clone: Gene names are the mouse ones. The CDR3 is cut off 1 residue early in the read; its end comes from the germline J gene. The gene calls are TRBV26 and TRBJ2-5; TRBD1 might be the D (6 bases). The CDR3 consists of 13 residues. Germline-derived CDR1 and CDR2 are KGHPV and FQNQEV (reference sequence). V was clipped by 5 bases and J by 5 bases, with 11 bases between them. The CDR3 reads CASSLQGGDTQYF. The part of the CDR3 DNA that was read is TGTGCCAGCAGTTTACAGGGCGGAGACACCCAGTAC. The full variable domain, its missing parts supplied by reference TRBV26 and TRBJ2-5, is NSKVIQTPRYLVKGQGQKAKMRCIPEKGHPVVFWYQQNKNNEFKFLINFQNQEVLQQIDMTEKRFSAECPSNSPCSLEIQSSEAGDSALYLCASSLQGGDTQYFGPGTRLLVL.

A few counts support this clone. The gene names given are mouse names. Coverage ceases 1 residue before the CDR3 finishes, and the germline J gene fills in the end. This rearrangement joins TRBV31 to TRBJ2-1; tentatively, D is TRBD1 (6 bases). The CDR3 consists of 15 residues. Germline V gene data show CDR1 as GKSSPN and CDR2 as SITVG. The ends were cut back, 0 bases at V and 3 bases at J, with 12 bases in the middle. The CDR3 spells CAWSLPRDTYAEQFF. The part of the CDR3 DNA that was read is TGTGCCTGGAGTCTCCCCCGGGACACCTATGCTGAGCAGTTC.

This clone occurred once. The genes and germline here are from mouse. The CDR3 end is not reached by the read, which stops 1 residue before it; the germline J gene fills it in. The genes are TRBV21 and TRBJ2-7; TRBD2 matches 8 bases. TRBV21 is known as an ORF, though its function is uncertain. The CDR3 loop spans 15 amino acids. With V trimmed by 2 bases and J by 7 bases, 10 bases remained unmatched. The CDR3 bases that were read are TGTGCTAGCAGTCAAAAAGGGGGGGGGCGCGAGGAACAGTAC. This sequence encodes CASSQKGGGREEQY. The full-length CDR3 reads as CASSQKGGGREEQYF.

In the case of this clone: The gene names given are mouse names. The read ends 1 residue before the CDR3 terminus; that terminus is restored from the germline J gene. V gene TRBV23 combines with J gene TRBJ2-1; the tabulated D call, TRBD1, remains unverified against the DNA. CDR1 KGHTA and CDR2 FQNQQP come from the germline V gene. The CDR3 extends over 14 amino acids. Incomplete CDR3 DNA: TGCTCCAGCAGTCAATCGCAGGGGGTTGCTGAGCAGTTC. Translation: CSSSQSQGVAEQF. The full CDR3 reads CSSSQSQGVAEQFF.

This clone is medium-sized in the sample. Gene names and germline refer to mouse. The read is 1 residue too short to cover the CDR3 end, so that end is filled in from the germline J gene. The chain couples TRBV3 to TRBJ1-2; perhaps TRBD1 as D (6 bases). CDR3 length: 13 amino acids. CDR1 SNHLY and CDR2 FYNGKV come from the germline V gene (reference sequence). The V and J ends lost 4 bases and 2 bases respectively, with 8 bases between them. The sequenced part of the CDR3 DNA is TGTGCCAGCAGCTCCCAGGGGAACTCCGACTACACC. Translation gives CASSSQGNSDYT. The full CDR3 protein reads CASSSQGNSDYTF. The full variable domain, rest sourced from reference TRBV3 and TRBJ1-2, is GPKVLQIPSHQIIDMGQMVTLNCDPVSNHLYFYWYKQILGQQMEFLVNFYNGKVMEKSKLFKDQFSVERPDGSYFTLKIQPTALEDSAVYFCASSSQGNSDYTFGSGTRLLVI.

A note on this clone: Gene names follow the mouse nomenclature. Coverage ceases 1 residue before the CDR3 finishes, and the germline J gene fills in the end. The chain couples TRBV26 to TRBJ2-5; 11 nucleotides agree with TRBD1. The germline CDR1 and CDR2 sequences are KGHPV and FQNQEV (reference sequence). Trimming took 4 bases from V and 6 from J; bases not matched to a gene: 3. CDR3 size: 14 residues. Incomplete CDR3 DNA: TGTGCCAGCAGTCCCCGGGACAGGGGGGACACCCAGTAC. Residues: CASSPRDRGDTQY. The entire CDR3 protein is CASSPRDRGDTQYF.

This clone came up a few times. Gene and germline names: mouse. The sequenced fragment ends 1 residue before the CDR3 boundary, so the rest is inferred from the germline J gene. The chain uses TRBV29 and TRBJ1-1, with unresolved D. Germline V gives CDR1 MSHET, CDR2 SYDVDS. CDR3 length equals 10 residues. Trimming took off 3 bases at V and 7 bases at J, with 3 bases between the two ends. CDR3 sequence reads: CASSLGEVFF. The DNA read from the CDR3 is TGTGCTAGCAGTTTGGGAGAAGTCTTC.

A remark on this clone: The gene names given are mouse names. CDR3 residues: CASSLAREQYF. CDR3 bases read: TGTGCCAGCAGTTTGGCCAGGGAACAGTAC. V is TRBV15 and J is TRBJ2-7; D uncertain. Sequencing ends 1 residue short of the CDR3 end; the germline J gene provides the rest. V shed 3 bases and J shed 7 bases, with 7 bases lying between them. The CDR3 totals 11 residues. CDR1 SGHND and CDR2 FRSKSL come from the germline V gene. Based on the CDR3 plus reference TRBV15 and TRBJ2-7, the full variable domain is DAGVTQTPRHEVAEKGQTIILKCEPVSGHNDLFWYRQTKIQGLELLSYFRSKSLMEDGGAFKDRFKAEMLNSSFSTLKIQPTEPKDSAVYLCASSLAREQYFGPGTRLTVL.